This TCR beta chain was obtained from a study of tumor and adjacent non-tumor tissue in lung cancer. Study at large: Histology: 12 adenocarcinoma, a couple of squamous cell carcinoma, 1 small cell lung cancer. Patients were aged roughly 30 to 76, about ten men and about five women, stage I to III. Approximately 4 million productive TCRbeta reads were obtained per sample on average.

Deletions cut 5 bases from V and 5 bases from J, with 14 bases between. The CDR3 is made up of 13 amino acids. In germline, CDR1 is DFQATT, CDR2 SNEGSKA (reference sequence). RNA was extracted from bulk tissue without any cell sorting. This non-tumor lung sample came from over 3 cm beyond the tumor edge. Chemotherapy-naive patients with new lung cancer underwent thoracic surgery in China, August–late 2014. TCRbeta libraries were built with three rounds of nested PCR, modified from ARM-PCR. A single record per CDR3 protein comes from TCRdb applying MiXCR to the multiplex PCR reads. The sample has about 43,000 distinct CDR3 sequences, around three fifths seen once; the top ten hold about 48%.

The sequencing input was distant non-tumor lung tissue. V gene TRBV20-1 combines with J gene TRBJ2-3; TRBD1 is a possible D gene (5 bases). This TCR came from a man between 45 and 60 years old with non-small cell lung cancer. The CDR3 loop is CSAPASGIDTQYF. The DNA of the CDR3 is TGCAGTGCTCCTGCGTCAGGGATAGATACGCAGTATTTT.